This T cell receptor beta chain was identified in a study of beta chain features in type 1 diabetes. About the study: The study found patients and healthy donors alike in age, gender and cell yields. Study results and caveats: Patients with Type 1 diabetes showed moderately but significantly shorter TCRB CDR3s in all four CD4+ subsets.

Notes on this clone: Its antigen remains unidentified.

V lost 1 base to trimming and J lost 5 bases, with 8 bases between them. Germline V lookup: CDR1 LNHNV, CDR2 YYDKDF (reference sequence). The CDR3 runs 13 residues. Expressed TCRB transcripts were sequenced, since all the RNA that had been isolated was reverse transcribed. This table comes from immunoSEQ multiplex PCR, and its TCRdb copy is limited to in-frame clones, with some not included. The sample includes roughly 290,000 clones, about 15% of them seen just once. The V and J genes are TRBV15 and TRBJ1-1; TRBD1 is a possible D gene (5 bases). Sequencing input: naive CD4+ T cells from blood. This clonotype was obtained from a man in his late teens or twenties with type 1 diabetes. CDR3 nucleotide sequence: TGTGCCACCAGCAGAGGACAGAGGACTGAAGCTTTCTTT. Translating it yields CATSRGQRTEAFF.